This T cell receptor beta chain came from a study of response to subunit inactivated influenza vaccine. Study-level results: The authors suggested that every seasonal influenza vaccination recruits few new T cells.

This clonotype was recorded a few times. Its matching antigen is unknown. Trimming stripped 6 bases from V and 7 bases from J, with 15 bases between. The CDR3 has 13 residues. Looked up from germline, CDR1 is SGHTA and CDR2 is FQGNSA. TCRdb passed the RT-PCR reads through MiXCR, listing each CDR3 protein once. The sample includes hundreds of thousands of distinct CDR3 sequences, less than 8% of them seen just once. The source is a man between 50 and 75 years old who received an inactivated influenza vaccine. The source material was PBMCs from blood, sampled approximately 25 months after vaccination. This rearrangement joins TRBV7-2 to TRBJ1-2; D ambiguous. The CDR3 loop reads CASRRDRGAGYTF. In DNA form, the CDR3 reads TGTGCCAGCAGGCGAGACCGGGGAGCTGGCTACACCTTC.